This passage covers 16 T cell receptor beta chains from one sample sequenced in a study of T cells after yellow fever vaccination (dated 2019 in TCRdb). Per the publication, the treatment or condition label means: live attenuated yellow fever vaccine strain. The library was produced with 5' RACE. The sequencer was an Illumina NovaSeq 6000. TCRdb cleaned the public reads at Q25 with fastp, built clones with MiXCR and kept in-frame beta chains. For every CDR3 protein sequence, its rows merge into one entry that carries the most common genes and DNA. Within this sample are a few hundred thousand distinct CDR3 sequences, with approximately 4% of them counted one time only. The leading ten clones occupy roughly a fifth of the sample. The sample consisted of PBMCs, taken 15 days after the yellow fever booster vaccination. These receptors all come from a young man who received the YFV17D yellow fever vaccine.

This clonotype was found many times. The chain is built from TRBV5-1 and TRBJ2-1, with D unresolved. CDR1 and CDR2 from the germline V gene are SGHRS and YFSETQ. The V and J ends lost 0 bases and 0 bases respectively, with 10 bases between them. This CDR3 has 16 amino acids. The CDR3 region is CASSLGPGYSYNEQFF. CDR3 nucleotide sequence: TGCGCCAGCAGCTTGGGTCCCGGGTACTCCTACAATGAGCAGTTCTTC.

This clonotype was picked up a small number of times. In nucleotides, the CDR3 is TGTGCCAGCATTGATGGGGGAGAGACCCAGTACTTC. As protein: CASIDGGETQYF. J is TRBJ2-5 and V is TRBV28, with D perhaps matching TRBD1 or TRBD2 (5 bases each). The CDR3 spans 12 residues. V was shortened by 7 bases and J by 4 bases, with 10 bases between the two germline ends. The V gene's germline CDR1 is MDHEN and CDR2 SYDVKM.

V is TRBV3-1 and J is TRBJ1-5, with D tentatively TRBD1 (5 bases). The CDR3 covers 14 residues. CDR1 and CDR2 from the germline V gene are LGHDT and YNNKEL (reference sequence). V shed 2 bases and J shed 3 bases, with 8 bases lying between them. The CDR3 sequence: CASSQKGFNQPQHF. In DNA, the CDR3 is TGTGCCAGCAGCCAAAAGGGGTTCAATCAGCCCCAGCATTTT.

CDR3 in DNA: TGTGCCAGCAGCGACGGACAGACTGAGACCCAGTACTTC. Translated, it gives CASSDGQTETQYF. This chain uses TRBV2 with TRBJ2-5, with D perhaps matching TRBD1 (6 bases). Trimming removed 6 bases from V and 5 bases from J, with 13 bases in between. This CDR3 has 13 residues. CDR1 and CDR2 from the germline V gene are SNHLY and FYNNEI.

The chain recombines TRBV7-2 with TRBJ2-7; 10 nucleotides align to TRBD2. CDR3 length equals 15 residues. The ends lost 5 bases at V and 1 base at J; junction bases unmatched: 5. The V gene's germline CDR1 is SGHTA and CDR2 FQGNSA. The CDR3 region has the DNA TGTGCCAGCAGCCCGAGAGCGGGGGGGTCCTACGAGCAGTACGTC. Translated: CASSPRAGGSYEQYV.

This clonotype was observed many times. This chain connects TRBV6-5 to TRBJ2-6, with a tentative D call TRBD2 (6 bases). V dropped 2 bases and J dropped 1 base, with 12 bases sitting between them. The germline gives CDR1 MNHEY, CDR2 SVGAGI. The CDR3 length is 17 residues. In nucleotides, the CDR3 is TGTGCCAGCAGTTACCATGGGACTGGTTCTGGGGCCAACGTCCTGACTTTC. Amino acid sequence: CASSYHGTGSGANVLTF.

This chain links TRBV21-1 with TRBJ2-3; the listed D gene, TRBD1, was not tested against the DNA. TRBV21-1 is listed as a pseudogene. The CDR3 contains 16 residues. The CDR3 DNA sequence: TGTGCCAGCAGCACCGGGACAGATCCTAGCACAGATACGCAGTATTTT. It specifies CASSTGTDPSTDTQYF.

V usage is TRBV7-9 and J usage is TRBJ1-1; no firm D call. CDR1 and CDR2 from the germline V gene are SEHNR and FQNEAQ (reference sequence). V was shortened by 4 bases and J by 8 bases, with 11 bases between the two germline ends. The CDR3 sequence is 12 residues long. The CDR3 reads CASSSIALEAFF. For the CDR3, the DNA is TGTGCCAGCAGCTCAATCGCCCTCGAAGCTTTCTTT.

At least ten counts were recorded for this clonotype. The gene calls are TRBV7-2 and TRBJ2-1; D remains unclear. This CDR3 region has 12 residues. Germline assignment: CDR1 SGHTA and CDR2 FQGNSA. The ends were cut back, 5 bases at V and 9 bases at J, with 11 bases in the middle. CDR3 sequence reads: CASSLQHSEQFF. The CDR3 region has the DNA TGTGCCAGCAGCCTACAGCACAGTGAGCAGTTCTTC.

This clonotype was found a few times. The CDR3 DNA reads as TGTGCCAGCAGCCAAGATCCCTGGACAGGGAATGAAAAACTGTTTTTT. It yields the protein CASSQDPWTGNEKLFF. The chain is built from TRBV3-1 and TRBJ1-4, with 8 bases that match TRBD1. The CDR3 is made up of 16 amino acids. With V trimmed by 0 bases and J by 5 bases, 5 bases remained unmatched. CDR1 is LGHDT and CDR2 is YNNKEL in the germline V gene (reference sequence).

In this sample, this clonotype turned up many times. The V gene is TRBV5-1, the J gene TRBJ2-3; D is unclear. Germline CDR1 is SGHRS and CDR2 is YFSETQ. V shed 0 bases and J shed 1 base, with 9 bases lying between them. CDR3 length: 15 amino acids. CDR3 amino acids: CASSLGGSRTDTQYF. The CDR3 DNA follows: TGCGCCAGCAGCTTGGGTGGGTCTCGCACAGATACGCAGTATTTT.

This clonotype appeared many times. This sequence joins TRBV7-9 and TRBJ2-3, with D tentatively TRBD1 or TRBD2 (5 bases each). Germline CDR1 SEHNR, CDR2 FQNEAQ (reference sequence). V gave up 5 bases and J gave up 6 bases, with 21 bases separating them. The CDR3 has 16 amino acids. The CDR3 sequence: CASSPPPGRPRDTQYF. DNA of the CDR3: TGTGCCAGCAGCCCCCCCCCGGGACGCCCAAGGGATACGCAGTATTTT.

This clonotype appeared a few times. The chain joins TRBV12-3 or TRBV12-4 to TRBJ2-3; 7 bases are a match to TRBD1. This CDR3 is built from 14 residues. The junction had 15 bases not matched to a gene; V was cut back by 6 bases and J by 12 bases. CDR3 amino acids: CASSPDQAQGIQYF. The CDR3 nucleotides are TGTGCCAGCAGCCCAGACCAAGCACAGGGGATACAGTATTTT.

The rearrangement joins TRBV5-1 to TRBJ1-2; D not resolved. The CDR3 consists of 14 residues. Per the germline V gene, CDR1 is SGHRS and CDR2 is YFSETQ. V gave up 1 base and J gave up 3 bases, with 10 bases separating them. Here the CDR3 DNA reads TGCGCCAGCAGCTTGCAAGGAATAGACTATGGCTACACCTTC. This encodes CASSLQGIDYGYTF.

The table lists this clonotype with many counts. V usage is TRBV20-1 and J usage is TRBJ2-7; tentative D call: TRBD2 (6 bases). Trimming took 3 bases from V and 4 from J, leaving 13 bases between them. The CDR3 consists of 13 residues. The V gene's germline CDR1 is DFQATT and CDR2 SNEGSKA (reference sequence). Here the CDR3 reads CSAREGSGYEQYF. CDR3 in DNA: TGCAGTGCTAGGGAGGGGAGCGGGTACGAGCAGTACTTC.

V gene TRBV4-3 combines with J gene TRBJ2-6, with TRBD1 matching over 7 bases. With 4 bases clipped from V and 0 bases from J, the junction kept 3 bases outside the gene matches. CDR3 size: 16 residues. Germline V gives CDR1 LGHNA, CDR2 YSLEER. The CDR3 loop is CASSLQGVSGANVLTF. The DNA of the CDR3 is TGCGCCAGCAGCCTCCAGGGGGTCTCTGGGGCCAACGTCCTGACTTTC.